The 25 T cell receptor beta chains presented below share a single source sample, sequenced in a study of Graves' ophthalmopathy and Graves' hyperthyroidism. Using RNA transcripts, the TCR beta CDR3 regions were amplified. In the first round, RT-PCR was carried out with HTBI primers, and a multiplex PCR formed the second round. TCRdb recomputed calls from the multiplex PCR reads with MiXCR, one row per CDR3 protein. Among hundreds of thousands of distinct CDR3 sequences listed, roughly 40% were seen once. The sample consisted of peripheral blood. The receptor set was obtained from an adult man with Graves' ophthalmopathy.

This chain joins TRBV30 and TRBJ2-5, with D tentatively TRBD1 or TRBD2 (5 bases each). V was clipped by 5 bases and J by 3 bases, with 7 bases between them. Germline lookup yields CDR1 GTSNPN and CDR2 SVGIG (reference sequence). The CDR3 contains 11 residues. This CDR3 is CAWGTEETQYF. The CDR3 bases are TGTGCCTGGGGGACGGAAGAGACCCAGTACTTC.

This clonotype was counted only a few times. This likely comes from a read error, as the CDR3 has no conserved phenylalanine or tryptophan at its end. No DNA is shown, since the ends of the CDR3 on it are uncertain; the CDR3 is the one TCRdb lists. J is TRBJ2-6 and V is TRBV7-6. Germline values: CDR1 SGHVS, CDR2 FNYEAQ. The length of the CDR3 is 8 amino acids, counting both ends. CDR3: CASSSRTS.

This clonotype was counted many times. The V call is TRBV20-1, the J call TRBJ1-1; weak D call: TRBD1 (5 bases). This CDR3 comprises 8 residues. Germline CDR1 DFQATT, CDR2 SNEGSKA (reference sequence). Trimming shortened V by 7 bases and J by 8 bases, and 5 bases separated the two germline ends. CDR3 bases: TGCAGTGGGACAGAAGCTTTCTTT. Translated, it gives CSGTEAFF.

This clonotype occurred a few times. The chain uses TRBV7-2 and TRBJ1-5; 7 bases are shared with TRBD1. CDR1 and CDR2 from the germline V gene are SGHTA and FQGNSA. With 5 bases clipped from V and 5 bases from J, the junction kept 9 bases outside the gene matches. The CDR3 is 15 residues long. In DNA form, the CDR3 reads TGTGCCAGCAGCCAGGTTGACAGGGTCGATCAGCCCCAGCATTTT. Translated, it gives CASSQVDRVDQPQHF.

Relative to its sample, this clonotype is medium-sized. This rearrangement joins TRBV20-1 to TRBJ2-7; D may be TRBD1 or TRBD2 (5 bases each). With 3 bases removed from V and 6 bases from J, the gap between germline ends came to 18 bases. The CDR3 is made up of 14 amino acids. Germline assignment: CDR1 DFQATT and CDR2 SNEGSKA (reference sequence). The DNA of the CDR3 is TGCAGTGCTAGTAACGGGTGGGGGTCGAGCGAGCAGTACTTC. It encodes CSASNGWGSSEQYF.

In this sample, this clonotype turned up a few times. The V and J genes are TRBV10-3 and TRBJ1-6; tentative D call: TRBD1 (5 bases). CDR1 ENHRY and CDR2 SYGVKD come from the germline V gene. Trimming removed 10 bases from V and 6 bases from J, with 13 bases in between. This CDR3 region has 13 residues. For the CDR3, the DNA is TGTGCCAGCGGGGACTCCGGTAATTCACCCCTCCACTTT. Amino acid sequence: CASGDSGNSPLHF.

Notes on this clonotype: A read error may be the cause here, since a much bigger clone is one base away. The CDR3 DNA reads TGTGCCCGCCAAGAAGGGGGTAACACCGGGGAGCTGTTTTTT. Translated, it gives CARQEGGNTGELFF. The chain uses TRBV7-3 and TRBJ2-2; D may be TRBD1 (6 bases). CDR3 length: 14 residues. Trimming shortened V by 11 bases and J by 2 bases, and 15 bases separated the two germline ends. The germline gives CDR1 SGHTA, CDR2 FQGTGA.

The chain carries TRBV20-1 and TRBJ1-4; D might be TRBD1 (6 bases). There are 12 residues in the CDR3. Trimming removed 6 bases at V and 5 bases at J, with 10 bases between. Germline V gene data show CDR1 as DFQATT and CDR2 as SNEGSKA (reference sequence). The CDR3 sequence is CSAYRVNEKLFF. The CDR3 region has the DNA TGCAGTGCATACAGGGTAAATGAAAAACTGTTTTTT.

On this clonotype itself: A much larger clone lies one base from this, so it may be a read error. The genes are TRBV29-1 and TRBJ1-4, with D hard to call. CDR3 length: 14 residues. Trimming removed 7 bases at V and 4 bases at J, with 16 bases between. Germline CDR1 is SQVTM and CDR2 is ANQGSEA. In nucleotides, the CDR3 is TGCAGCGCCGTCAACTGGGAAAATAATGAAAAACTGTTTTTT. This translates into CSAVNWENNEKLFF.

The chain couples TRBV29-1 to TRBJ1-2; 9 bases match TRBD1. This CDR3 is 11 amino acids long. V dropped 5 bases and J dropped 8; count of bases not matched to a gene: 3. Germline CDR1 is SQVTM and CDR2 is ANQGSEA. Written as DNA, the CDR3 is TGCAGCGTTATGGGACAGGGAGGCTACACCTTC. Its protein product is CSVMGQGGYTF. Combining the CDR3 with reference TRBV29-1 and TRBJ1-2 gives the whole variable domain SAVISQKPSRDICQRGTSLTIQCQVDSQVTMMFWYRQQPGQSLTLIATANQGSEATYESGFVIDKFPISRPNLTFSTLTVSNMSPEDSSIYLCSVMGQGGYTFGSGTRLTVV.

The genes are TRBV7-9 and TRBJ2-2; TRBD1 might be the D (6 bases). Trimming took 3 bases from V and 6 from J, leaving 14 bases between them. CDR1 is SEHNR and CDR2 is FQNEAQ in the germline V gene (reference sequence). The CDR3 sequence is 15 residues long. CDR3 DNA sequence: TGTGCCAGCAGCTTTCAGGGGTCCGGGTCCGGGGAGCTGTTTTTT. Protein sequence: CASSFQGSGSGELFF.

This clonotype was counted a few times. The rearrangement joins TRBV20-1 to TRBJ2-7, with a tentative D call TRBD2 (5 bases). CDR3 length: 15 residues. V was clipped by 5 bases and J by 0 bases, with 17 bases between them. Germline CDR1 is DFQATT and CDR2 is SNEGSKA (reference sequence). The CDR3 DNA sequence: TGCAGTGCTGGCCGGGATCAGGTCCACTCCTACGAGCAGTACTTC. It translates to CSAGRDQVHSYEQYF.

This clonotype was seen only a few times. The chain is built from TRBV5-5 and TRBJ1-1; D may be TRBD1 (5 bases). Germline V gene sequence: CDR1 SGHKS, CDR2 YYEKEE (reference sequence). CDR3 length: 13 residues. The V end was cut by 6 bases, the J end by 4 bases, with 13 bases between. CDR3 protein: CASTSGVSTEAFF. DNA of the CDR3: TGTGCCAGCACTTCGGGGGTAAGCACTGAAGCTTTCTTT.

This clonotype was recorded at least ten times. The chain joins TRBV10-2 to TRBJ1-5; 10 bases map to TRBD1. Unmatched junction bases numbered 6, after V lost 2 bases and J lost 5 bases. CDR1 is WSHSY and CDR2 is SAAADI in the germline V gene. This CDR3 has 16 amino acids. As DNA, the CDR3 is TGCGCCAGCAGTGAGCTGGTCGGGACAGGGGATCAGCCCCAGCATTTT. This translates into CASSELVGTGDQPQHF.

This chain's CDR3 is CSLGPGGYGYTF. The CDR3 bases are TGCAGCTTAGGTCCAGGCGGCTATGGCTACACCTTC. V is TRBV29-1 and J is TRBJ1-2; no reliable D call. V lost 8 bases to trimming and J lost 4 bases, with 14 bases between them. Germline assignment: CDR1 SQVTM and CDR2 ANQGSEA. This CDR3 comprises 12 residues.

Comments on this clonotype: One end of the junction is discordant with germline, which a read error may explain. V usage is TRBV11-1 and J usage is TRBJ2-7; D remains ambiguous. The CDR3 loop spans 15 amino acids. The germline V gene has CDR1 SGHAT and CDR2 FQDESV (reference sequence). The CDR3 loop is CAGSDTTGNTYEQYF. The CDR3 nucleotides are TGTGCCGGCAGCGACACCACTGGGAACACCTACGAGCAGTACTTC.

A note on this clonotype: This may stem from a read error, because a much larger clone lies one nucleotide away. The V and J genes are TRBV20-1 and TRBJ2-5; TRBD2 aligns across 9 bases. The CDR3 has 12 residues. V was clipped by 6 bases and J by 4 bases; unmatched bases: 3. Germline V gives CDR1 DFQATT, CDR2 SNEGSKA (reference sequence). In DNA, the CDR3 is TGCAGTGCGAAACTAGCGGGAGAGACCCAGTACTTC. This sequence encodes CSAKLAGETQYF.

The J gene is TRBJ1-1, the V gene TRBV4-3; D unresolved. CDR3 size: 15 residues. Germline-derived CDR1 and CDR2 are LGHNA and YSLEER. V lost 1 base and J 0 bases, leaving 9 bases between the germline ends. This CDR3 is CASSQVNGVNTEAFF. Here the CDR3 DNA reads TGCGCCAGCAGCCAAGTCAACGGGGTGAACACTGAAGCTTTCTTT.

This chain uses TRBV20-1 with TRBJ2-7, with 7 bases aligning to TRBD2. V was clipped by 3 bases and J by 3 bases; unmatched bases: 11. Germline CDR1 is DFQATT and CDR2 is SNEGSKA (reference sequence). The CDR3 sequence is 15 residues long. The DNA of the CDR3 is TGCAGTGCTAGGGCGGGGGACTGGGGGTACTACGAGCAGTACTTC. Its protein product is CSARAGDWGYYEQYF.

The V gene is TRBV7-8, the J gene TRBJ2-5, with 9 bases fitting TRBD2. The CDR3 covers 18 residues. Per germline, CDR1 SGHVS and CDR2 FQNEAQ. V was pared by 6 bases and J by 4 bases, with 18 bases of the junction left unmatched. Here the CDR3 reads CASRVQPGPTSGRETQYF. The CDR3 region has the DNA TGTGCCAGCAGGGTTCAACCCGGCCCGACTAGCGGAAGAGAGACCCAGTACTTC.

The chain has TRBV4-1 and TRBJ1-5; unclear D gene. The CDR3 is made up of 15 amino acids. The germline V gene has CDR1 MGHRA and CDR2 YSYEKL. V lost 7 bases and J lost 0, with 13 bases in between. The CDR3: CASTQSYGSNQPQHF. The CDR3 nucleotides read TGCGCCAGCACCCAGTCGTACGGTAGCAATCAGCCCCAGCATTTT.

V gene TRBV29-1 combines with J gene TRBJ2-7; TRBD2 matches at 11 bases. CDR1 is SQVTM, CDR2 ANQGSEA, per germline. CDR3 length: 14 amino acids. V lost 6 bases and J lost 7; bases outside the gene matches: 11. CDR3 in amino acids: CSVRGLADYNEQYF. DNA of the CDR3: TGCAGCGTCAGGGGACTAGCGGATTACAATGAGCAGTACTTC.

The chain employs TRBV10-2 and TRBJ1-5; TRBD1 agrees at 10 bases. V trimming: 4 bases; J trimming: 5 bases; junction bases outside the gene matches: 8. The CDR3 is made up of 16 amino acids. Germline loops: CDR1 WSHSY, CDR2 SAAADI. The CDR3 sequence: CASSVWGQGSDQPQHF. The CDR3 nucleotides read TGCGCCAGCAGTGTATGGGGACAGGGGAGCGATCAGCCCCAGCATTTT.

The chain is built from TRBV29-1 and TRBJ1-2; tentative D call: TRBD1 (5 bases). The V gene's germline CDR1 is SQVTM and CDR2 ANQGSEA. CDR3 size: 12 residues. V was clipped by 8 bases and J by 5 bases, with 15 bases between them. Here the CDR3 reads CSLDRGMYGYTF. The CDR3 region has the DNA TGCAGCTTAGATAGGGGCATGTATGGCTACACCTTC.

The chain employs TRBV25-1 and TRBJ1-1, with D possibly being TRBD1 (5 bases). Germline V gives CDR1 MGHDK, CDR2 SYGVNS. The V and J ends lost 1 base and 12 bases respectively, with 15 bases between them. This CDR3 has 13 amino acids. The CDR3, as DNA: TGTGCCAGCAGTGAATGGGGGTCCGGGAAATCTTTCTTT. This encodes CASSEWGSGKSFF.